This T cell receptor (beta chain) is drawn from a study of blood T cells in healthy people across ages. For the second PCR, which ran for roughly 6 to 12 cycles, a sample-barcoded 5' primer and a J-beta primer mix were used. TCRdb reprocessed the 5' RACE reads via MiXCR and lists one record per CDR3 protein. The data contain some 1.4 million distinct CDR3 sequences, 42% of them singletons. V lost 8 bases and J 5 bases, leaving 18 bases between the germline ends. Germline loops: CDR1 MDHEN, CDR2 SYDVKM. The CDR3 runs to 14 residues. Overall study findings and caveats: Strong correlation was found linking TCR beta diversity to naive T cell percentage. The study found more naive CD4+ cells and higher diversity in long-lived than aged donors. Estimates based on one million T cells were treated as lower bounds.

The extraction recovered at least 5 micrograms of total RNA per sample. In the case of this clonotype: Antigen specificity is unknown.

Specimen: blood. This sequence joins TRBV28 and TRBJ1-2; TRBD1 might be the D (6 bases). This TCR derives from a woman in her late teens or twenties in good health. The CDR3 region has the DNA TGTGCCAGCCAAGGGGGGCAGCGAAGTTATGGCTACACCTTC. Encoded protein: CASQGGQRSYGYTF.